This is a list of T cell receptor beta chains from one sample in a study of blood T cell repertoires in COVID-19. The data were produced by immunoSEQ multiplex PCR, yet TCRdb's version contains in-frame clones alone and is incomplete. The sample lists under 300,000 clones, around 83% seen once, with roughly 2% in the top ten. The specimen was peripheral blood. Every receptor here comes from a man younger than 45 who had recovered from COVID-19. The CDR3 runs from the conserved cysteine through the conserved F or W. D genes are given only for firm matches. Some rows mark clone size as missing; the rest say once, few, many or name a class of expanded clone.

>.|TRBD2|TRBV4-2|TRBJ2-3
CASRSGGRNTQYF
TGTGCCAGCAGGAGCGGGGGGAGGAATACGCAGTATTTT
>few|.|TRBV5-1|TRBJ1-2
CASSPSVGANYGYTF
TGCGCCAGCAGCCCGTCTGTCGGAGCTAACTATGGCTACACCTTC
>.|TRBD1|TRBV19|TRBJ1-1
CASSIGTGPPEAFF
TGTGCCAGTAGTATCGGGACAGGGCCCCCTGAAGCTTTCTTT
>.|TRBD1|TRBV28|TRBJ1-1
CASSRTGDIEAFF
TGTGCCAGCAGCAGAACAGGGGATATTGAAGCTTTCTTT
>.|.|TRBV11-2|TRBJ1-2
CASSLAGRNYGYTF
TGTGCCAGCAGCTTAGCTGGCAGAAACTATGGCTACACCTTC
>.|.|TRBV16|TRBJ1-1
CASSQASRNTEAFF
TGTGCCAGCAGCCAAGCATCCAGGAACACTGAAGCTTTCTTT
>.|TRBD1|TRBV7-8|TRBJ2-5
CASSPSPGQGETQYF
TGTGCCAGCAGCCCCAGCCCTGGACAGGGGGAGACCCAGTACTTC
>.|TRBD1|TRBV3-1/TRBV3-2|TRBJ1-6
CASEAQTGGRSPLHF
TGTGCCAGCGAAGCCCAAACAGGGGGCCGTTCACCCCTCCACTTT
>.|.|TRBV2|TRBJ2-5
CASSDLGWTAQETQYF
TGTGCCAGCAGTGACTTAGGGTGGACAGCCCAAGAGACCCAGTACTTC
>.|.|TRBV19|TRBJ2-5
CASSIEGRYTSQETQYF
TGTGCCAGTAGTATAGAGGGCAGATATACGAGCCAAGAGACCCAGTACTTC
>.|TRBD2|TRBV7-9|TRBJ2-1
CASSPGLAGGPYNEQFF
TGTGCCAGCAGTCCGGGACTAGCGGGGGGACCCTACAATGAGCAGTTCTTC
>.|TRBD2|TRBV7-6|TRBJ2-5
CASSPNPPGLAGQETQYF
TGTGCCAGCAGCCCGAACCCACCCGGACTAGCGGGGCAAGAGACCCAGTACTTC
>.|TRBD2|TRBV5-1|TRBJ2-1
CASSLGPSGAHNEQFF
TGCGCCAGCAGCCTCGGGCCTAGCGGGGCACACAATGAGCAGTTCTTC
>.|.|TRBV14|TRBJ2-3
CASSLTTNPGAQYF
TGTGCCAGCAGCCTCACCACTAACCCGGGGGCGCAGTATTTT
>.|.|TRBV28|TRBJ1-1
CAGLGGRGTEAFF
TGTGCCGGCCTCGGGGGGAGGGGCACTGAAGCTTTCTTT
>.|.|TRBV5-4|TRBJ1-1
CASSLALGGLTEAFF
TGTGCCAGCAGCTTGGCGTTAGGGGGTCTCACTGAAGCTTTCTTT
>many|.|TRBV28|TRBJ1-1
CASSLWGGTTEAFF
TGTGCCAGCAGTTTATGGGGGGGAACCACTGAAGCTTTCTTT
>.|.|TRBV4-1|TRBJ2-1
CASSQDIDLSSYNEQFF
TGCGCCAGCAGCCAAGATATCGACTTGAGCTCCTACAATGAGCAGTTCTTC
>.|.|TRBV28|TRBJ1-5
CASSLPRQISQHF
TGTGCCAGCAGTTTACCCCGACAGATTTCCCAGCATTTT
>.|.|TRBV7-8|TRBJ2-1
CASSLIRGTGLQNEQFF
TGTGCCAGCAGCTTAATTAGGGGAACAGGGCTTCAGAATGAGCAGTTCTTC
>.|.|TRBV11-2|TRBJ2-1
CASSFSSGYNNEQFF
TGTGCCAGCAGCTTCTCCAGCGGGTATAACAATGAGCAGTTCTTC
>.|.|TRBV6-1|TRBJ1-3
CASSDPGWGNTIYF
TGTGCCAGCAGTGACCCGGGATGGGGAAACACCATATATTTT
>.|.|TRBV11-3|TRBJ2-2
CASSPGLNTGELFF
TGTGCCAGCAGCCCAGGACTAAACACCGGGGAGCTGTTTTTT
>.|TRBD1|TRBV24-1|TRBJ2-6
CATSGRDSGANVLTF
TGTGCCACCAGTGGCCGGGACAGTGGGGCCAACGTCCTGACTTTC
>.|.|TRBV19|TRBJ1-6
CASSSGTRNNSPLHF
TGTGCCAGTAGTTCCGGGACAAGGAACAATTCACCCCTCCACTTT
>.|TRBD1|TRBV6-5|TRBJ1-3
CASILTGDSGNTIYF
TGTGCCAGCATTCTTACAGGGGACTCTGGAAACACCATATATTTT
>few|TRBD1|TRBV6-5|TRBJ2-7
CASHDRALTYEQYF
TGTGCCAGTCACGACAGGGCGCTAACCTACGAGCAGTACTTC
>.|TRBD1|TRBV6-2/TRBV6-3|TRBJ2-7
CASSQDRGRDEQYF
TGTGCCAGCAGTCAAGACAGGGGGCGGGACGAGCAGTACTTC
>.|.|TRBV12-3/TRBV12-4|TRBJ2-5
CASSWAETQYF
TGTGCCAGCAGTTGGGCAGAGACCCAGTACTTC
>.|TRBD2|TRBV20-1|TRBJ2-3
CSAWGGDTQYF
TGCAGTGCTTGGGGGGGGGATACGCAGTATTTT
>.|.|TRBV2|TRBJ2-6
CASSGPGQLDSGANVLTF
TGTGCCAGCAGCGGGCCGGGACAATTGGACTCTGGGGCCAACGTCCTGACTTTC
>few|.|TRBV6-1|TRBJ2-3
CASSENRRITDTQYF
TGTGCCAGCAGTGAGAATCGCAGGATCACAGATACGCAGTATTTT
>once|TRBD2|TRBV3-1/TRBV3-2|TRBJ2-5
CASSPQLAGGMPTQYF
TGTGCCAGCAGCCCACAGCTAGCGGGGGGGATGCCAACCCAGTACTTC